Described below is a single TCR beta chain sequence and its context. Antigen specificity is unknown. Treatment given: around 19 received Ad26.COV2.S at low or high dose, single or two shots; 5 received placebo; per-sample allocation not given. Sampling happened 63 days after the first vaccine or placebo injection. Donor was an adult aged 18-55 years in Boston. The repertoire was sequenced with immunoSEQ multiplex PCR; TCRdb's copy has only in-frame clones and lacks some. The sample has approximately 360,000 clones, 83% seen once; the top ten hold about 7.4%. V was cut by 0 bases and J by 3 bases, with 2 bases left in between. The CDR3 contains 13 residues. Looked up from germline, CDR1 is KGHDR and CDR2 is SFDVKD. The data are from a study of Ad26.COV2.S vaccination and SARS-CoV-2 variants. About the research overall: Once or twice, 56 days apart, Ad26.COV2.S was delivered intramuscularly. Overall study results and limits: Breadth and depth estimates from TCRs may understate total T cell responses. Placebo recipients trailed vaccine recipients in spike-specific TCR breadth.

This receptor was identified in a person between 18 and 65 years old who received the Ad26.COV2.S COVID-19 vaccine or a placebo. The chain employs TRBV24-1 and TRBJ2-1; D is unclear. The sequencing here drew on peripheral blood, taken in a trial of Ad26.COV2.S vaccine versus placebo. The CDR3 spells CATSDLGYNEQFF. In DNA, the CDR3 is TGTGCCACCAGTGATTTGGGCTACAATGAGCAGTTCTTC.